This TCR beta chain was sequenced during a study of regulatory T cells in long-lasting Graves disease. Study observations and caveats: Whereas approximately 950 public clonotypes were shared by new patients, persistent patients shared more, at a few thousand.

V was clipped by 7 bases and J by 7 bases, with 23 bases between them. The CDR3 runs to 16 residues. Germline loops: CDR1 SNHLY, CDR2 FYNNEI. This clonotype was counted at least ten times. The target antigen is unknown. Arm-PCR of CDR3 regions and iRepertoire HTBI primers were the basis on which TCR beta libraries were built. Each CDR3 protein is one row after TCRdb ran MiXCR on the multiplex PCR reads. The repertoire consists of about 440,000 distinct CDR3 sequences, with approximately 15% occurring once and the leading ten covering roughly a sixth. The time point denotes: newly diagnosed GD, antithyroid drugs for less than 3 months. Construction of the TCR library relied on RNA isolated from PBMCs. This same sample was also part of a study on T cells in Graves' hyperthyroidism and ophthalmopathy. That source notes: A lack of ophthalmopathy progression within 18 months defined stable Graves' hyperthyroidism. Primed by the HTBI set, a first-round RT-PCR was run on the TCR CDR3.

The input for sequencing was peripheral blood mononuclear cells (PBMCs), taken at new diagnosis, from a patient treated with antithyroid drugs. This receptor was identified in a young woman with Graves disease. The V and J genes are TRBV2 and TRBJ2-1; the D call may be TRBD1 or TRBD2 (5 bases each). In nucleotides, the CDR3 is TGTGCCAGCACCCAAAGTGGGGCCGGGATCGGAAATGAGCAGTTCTTC. The encoded protein is CASTQSGAGIGNEQFF.